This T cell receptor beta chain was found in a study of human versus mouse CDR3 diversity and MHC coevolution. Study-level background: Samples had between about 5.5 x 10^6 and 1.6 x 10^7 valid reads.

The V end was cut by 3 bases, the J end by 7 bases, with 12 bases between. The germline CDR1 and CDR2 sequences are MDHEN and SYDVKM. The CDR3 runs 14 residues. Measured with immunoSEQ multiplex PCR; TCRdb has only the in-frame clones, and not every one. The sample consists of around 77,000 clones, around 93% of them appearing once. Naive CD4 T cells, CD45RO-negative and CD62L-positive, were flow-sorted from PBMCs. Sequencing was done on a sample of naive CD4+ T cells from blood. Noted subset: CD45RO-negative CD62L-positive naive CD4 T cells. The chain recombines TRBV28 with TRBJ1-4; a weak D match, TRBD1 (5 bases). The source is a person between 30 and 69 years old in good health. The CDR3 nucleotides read TGTGCCAGCAGTTTCGCAGGGATTAGTGAAAAACTGTTTTTT. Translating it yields CASSFAGISEKLFF.